This T cell receptor beta chain is drawn from a study of cytomegalovirus exposure and HLA in healthy donors. Study findings and constraints: Earlier findings revealed that most TCR beta V segments proved productive either about 87% or about 30% of the time. Rare TCR sequences predominated, though certain public TCRs were found in many donors. CMV serostatus stood as the only immune exposure information on hand.

PCR primers comprised 60 Vbeta and 13 Jbeta primers. The method was immunoSEQ multiplex PCR; TCRdb's version includes in-frame clones alone and lacks a portion of them. The sample lists roughly 140,000 clones, 76% occurring once. The CDR3 length is 15 residues. J gave up 4 bases and V 2 bases, and 8 bases lay outside the gene matches. The V gene's germline CDR1 is SGHRS and CDR2 YFSETQ. As concerns this clone: The antigen is unknown.

This chain links TRBV5-1 with TRBJ2-7; TRBD1 matches 8 bases. This receptor was obtained from a man younger than 35 in good health and CMV-seronegative. The sequenced sample consisted of PBMCs. DNA for the CDR3: TGCGCCAGCAGCTTTGGGAGGCAGGGGGCTTACGAGCAGTACTTC. Translation: CASSFGRQGAYEQYF. The whole variable domain, remainder taken from reference TRBV5-1 and TRBJ2-7, is KAGVTQTPRYLIKTRGQQVTLSCSPISGHRSVSWYQQTPGQGLQFLFEYFSETQRNKGNFPGRFSGRQFSNSRSEMNVSTLELGDSALYLCASSFGRQGAYEQYFGPGTRLTVT.